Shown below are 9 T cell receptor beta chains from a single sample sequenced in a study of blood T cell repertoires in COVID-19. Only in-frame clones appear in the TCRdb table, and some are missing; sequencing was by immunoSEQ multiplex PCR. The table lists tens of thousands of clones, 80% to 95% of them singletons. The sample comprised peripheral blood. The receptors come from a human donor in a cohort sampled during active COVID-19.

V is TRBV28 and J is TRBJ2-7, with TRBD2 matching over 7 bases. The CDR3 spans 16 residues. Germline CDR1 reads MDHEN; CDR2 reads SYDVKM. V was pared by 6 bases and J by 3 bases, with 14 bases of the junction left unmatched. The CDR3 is CASSSISSGGFYEQYF. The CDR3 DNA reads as TGTGCCAGCAGCTCGATCAGTTCGGGAGGTTTCTACGAGCAGTACTTC.

The CDR3 sequence: CASSFVAGPPGGETQYF. The CDR3 bases are TGTGCCAGCAGCTTTGTGGCGGGACCGCCTGGGGGAGAGACCCAGTACTTC. J is TRBJ2-5 and V is TRBV5-8; D is perhaps TRBD2 (6 bases). V shed 2 bases and J shed 4 bases, with 21 bases lying between them. Germline V gene lookup returns CDR1 SGHTS and CDR2 YDEGEE. The CDR3 contains 17 residues. Together with reference TRBV5-8 and TRBJ2-5, the CDR3 gives the full variable domain: EAGVTQSPTHLIKTRGQQATLRCSPISGHTSVYWYQQALGLGLQFLLWYDEGEERNRGNFPPRFSGRQFPNYSSELNVNALELEDSALYLCASSFVAGPPGGETQYFGPGTRLLVL.

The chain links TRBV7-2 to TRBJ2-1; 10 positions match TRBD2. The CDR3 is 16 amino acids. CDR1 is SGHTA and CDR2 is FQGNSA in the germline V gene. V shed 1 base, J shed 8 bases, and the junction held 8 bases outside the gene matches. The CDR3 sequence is CASSLVASGRSHEQFF. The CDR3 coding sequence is TGTGCCAGCAGCTTAGTGGCTAGCGGGAGATCCCATGAGCAGTTCTTC.

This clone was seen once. The CDR3 reads CASSLTESSGANVLTF. In DNA form, the CDR3 reads TGTGCCAGCTCACTCACAGAGAGCTCTGGGGCCAACGTCCTGACTTTC. This chain joins TRBV18 and TRBJ2-6; D is uncertain. The CDR3 totals 16 residues. The germline gives CDR1 KGHSH, CDR2 LQKENI. The V and J ends lost 4 bases and 0 bases respectively, with 10 bases between them.

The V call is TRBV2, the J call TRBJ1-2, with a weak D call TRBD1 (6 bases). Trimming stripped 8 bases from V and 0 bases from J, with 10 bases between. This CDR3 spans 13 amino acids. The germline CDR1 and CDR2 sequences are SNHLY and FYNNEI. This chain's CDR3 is CASGGQPNYGYTF. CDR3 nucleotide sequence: TGTGCCAGCGGCGGACAGCCTAACTATGGCTACACCTTC.

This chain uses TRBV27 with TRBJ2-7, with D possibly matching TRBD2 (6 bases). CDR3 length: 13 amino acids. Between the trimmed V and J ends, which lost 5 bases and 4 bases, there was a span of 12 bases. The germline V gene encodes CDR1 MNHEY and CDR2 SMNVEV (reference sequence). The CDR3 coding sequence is TGTGCCAGCAGTACAACTAGCCGATACGAGCAGTACTTC. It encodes CASSTTSRYEQYF.

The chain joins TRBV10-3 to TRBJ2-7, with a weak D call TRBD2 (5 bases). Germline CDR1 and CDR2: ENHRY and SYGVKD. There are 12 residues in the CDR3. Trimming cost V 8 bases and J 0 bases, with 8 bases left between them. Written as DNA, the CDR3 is TGTGCCATCGGACGGGACTCCTACGAGCAGTACTTC. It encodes CAIGRDSYEQYF.

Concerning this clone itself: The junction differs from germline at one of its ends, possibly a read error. CDR3 amino acids: CASRSPGVNVLTF. The CDR3 DNA is TGTGCCAGCAGGTCTCCCGGGGTCAACGTCCTGACTTTC. V is TRBV7-3 and J is TRBJ2-6, with D perhaps matching TRBD2 (5 bases). Germline loops: CDR1 SGHTA, CDR2 FQGTGA. The CDR3 runs 13 residues.

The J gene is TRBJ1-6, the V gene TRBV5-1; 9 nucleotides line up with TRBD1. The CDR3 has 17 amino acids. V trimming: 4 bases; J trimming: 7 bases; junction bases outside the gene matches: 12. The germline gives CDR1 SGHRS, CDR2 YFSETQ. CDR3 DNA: TGCGCCAGCAGCCGCAAGGGACAGGGAGAATACAATTCACCCCTCCACTTT. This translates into CASSRKGQGEYNSPLHF. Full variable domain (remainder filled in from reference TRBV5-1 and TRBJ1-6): KAGVTQTPRYLIKTRGQQVTLSCSPISGHRSVSWYQQTPGQGLQFLFEYFSETQRNKGNFPGRFSGRQFSNSRSEMNVSTLELGDSALYLCASSRKGQGEYNSPLHFGNGTRLTVT.